These T cell receptor beta chains were read from a single sample in a study of T cells in Graves' hyperthyroidism and ophthalmopathy. TCRdb processed the multiplex PCR reads anew with MiXCR; each CDR3 protein has one entry. The data show over 150,000 distinct CDR3 sequences, with more than 15% seen just once and 25% to 30% held by the top ten. The specimen sequenced was blood. The receptors shown here come from a woman aged 45-59 years with Graves' hyperthyroidism. CDR3s include the opening cysteine and the closing phenylalanine or tryptophan. A D gene is named only where the DNA matches it firmly. Part of the rows lack a size; the others show once, few, many or a class for expanded clones.

v_call,j_call,clone_size,cdr3_length,d_call,cdr3_nt,cdr3_aa
TRBV9,TRBJ1-6,few,15,NA,TGTGCCAGCAGCGTAGGGGGGGAGGCTAATTCACCCCTCCACTTT,CASSVGGEANSPLHF
TRBV12-3/TRBV12-4,TRBJ1-1,NA,16,TRBD1,TGTGCCAGCAGTTCCAAGGGGACAGGGTTGAGCACTGAAGCTTTCTTT,CASSSKGTGLSTEAFF
TRBV5-1,TRBJ2-2,many,17,NA,TGCGCCAGCAGCTTGGTCCCGGGCAGCACGAACACCGGGGAGCTGTTTTTT,CASSLVPGSTNTGELFF
TRBV5-1,TRBJ2-1,NA,16,NA,TGCGCCAGCAGCTTCACGTTAGGGGGTACCTACAATGAGCAGTTCTTC,CASSFTLGGTYNEQFF
TRBV19,TRBJ1-5,many,14,NA,TGTGCCAGTAGTCCCCCCAACCGCAATCAGCCCCAGCATTTT,CASSPPNRNQPQHF
TRBV4-1,TRBJ1-2,NA,15,NA,TGCGCCAGCAGCCGCCTTGAAGCAGTTAACTATGGCTACACCTTC,CASSRLEAVNYGYTF
TRBV4-3,TRBJ1-2,NA,15,NA,TGCGCCAGCAGCCAAGAAGGCGGGGGCCACTATGGCTACACCTTC,CASSQEGGGHYGYTF
TRBV3-1,TRBJ1-6,many,14,NA,TGTGCCAGCAGCACCGGGACTTACAATTCACCCCTCCACTTT,CASSTGTYNSPLHF
TRBV20-1,TRBJ1-4,many,14,NA,TGCAGTGCTAGAGATCCTATACCTAATGAAAAACTGTTTTTT,CSARDPIPNEKLFF
TRBV24-1,TRBJ2-3,many,19,TRBD2,TGTGCCACCAGTGATCCCGGACTAGCGGGGGGGCCAACCACAGATACGCAGTATTTT,CATSDPGLAGGPTTDTQYF
TRBV7-3,TRBJ2-7,many,15,NA,TGTGCCAGCAGCCAGGGCCAGGTTCCGATGTACGAGCAGTACTTC,CASSQGQVPMYEQYF
TRBV27,TRBJ1-5,many,15,TRBD1,TGTGCCAGCAGTTCTCAGACAGGGGGGAATCAGCCCCAGCATTTT,CASSSQTGGNQPQHF
TRBV28,TRBJ2-7,many,14,NA,TGTGCCAGCAGTTTCTTGAGGGGCCCCTACGAGCAGTACTTC,CASSFLRGPYEQYF
TRBV12-3/TRBV12-4,TRBJ1-2,many,14,NA,TGTGCCAGCAGGACCTCGGCGGTCAACTATGGCTACACCTTC,CASRTSAVNYGYTF
TRBV24-1,TRBJ2-3,many,16,TRBD2,TGTGCCACCAGCTTCCCGGGACTAGCGGGAGTGGATACGCAGTATTTT,CATSFPGLAGVDTQYF
TRBV5-1,TRBJ1-4,NA,15,TRBD1,TGCGCCAGCAGCCCGGGGGACAGGGGGCTTGGAAAACTGTTTTTT,CASSPGDRGLGKLFF
TRBV20-1,TRBJ1-4,few,14,NA,TGCAGTGCTAAAGAGGGGCTTTCCGGTGAAAAACTGTTTTTT,CSAKEGLSGEKLFF
TRBV29-1,TRBJ1-2,many,13,NA,TGCAGCGTTAAGGCAGGGTTGGGCTATGGCTACACCTTC,CSVKAGLGYGYTF
TRBV27,TRBJ1-2,many,14,TRBD1,TGTGCCAGCAGCCCCGCCACAGGGGGCTATGGCTACACCTTC,CASSPATGGYGYTF
TRBV5-1,TRBJ2-5,many,15,TRBD1,TGCGCCAGCAGCTCCATGGGACAGGATAAAGAGACCCAGTACTTC,CASSSMGQDKETQYF
TRBV7-9,TRBJ1-2,NA,12,NA,TGTGCCAGCAGCGGACCCGAGGGTGGCTACACCTTC,CASSGPEGGYTF
TRBV25-1,TRBJ1-1,many,17,NA,TGTGCCAGCAGTGAATCCTGGTCATCGGGGGCGGAAACTGAAGCTTTCTTT,CASSESWSSGAETEAFF
TRBV6-1,TRBJ1-1,many,14,NA,TGTGCCAGCAGTGCCAGGGGAGGGGGCACTGAAGCTTTCTTT,CASSARGGGTEAFF
TRBV12-3/TRBV12-4,TRBJ1-1,many,15,TRBD1,TGTGCCAGCAAACCTACGCCGACAGGGGGGACTGAAGCTTTCTTT,CASKPTPTGGTEAFF
TRBV4-1,TRBJ1-2,few,16,NA,TGCGCCAGCAGCCAAGCCCAGGGTGGGATAAACTATGGCTACACCTTC,CASSQAQGGINYGYTF
TRBV20-1,TRBJ1-6,NA,16,NA,TGCAGTGCCAAGGGAACAGTCAAAACCTATAATTCACCCCTCCACTTT,CSAKGTVKTYNSPLHF
TRBV5-1,TRBJ1-4,many,14,TRBD1,TGCGCCAGCAGCCAAGACAGGGCAAATGAAAAACTGTTTTTT,CASSQDRANEKLFF
TRBV27,TRBJ2-6,NA,15,NA,TGTGCCAGCAGTTTACCAGGGAACGGGGCCAACGTCCTGACTTTC,CASSLPGNGANVLTF
TRBV12-3/TRBV12-4,TRBJ1-5,many,14,NA,TGTGCCAGCAGCTATGGTCCCACGGCTCAGCCCCAGCATTTT,CASSYGPTAQPQHF
TRBV19,TRBJ2-7,many,14,NA,TGTGCCAGTAGTTATGTCGGGAACTCCTACGAGCAGTACTTC,CASSYVGNSYEQYF
TRBV11-2,TRBJ1-1,NA,13,NA,TGTGCCAGCAGCCGTATGGACTCCCCTGAAGCTTTCTTT,CASSRMDSPEAFF
TRBV3-1,TRBJ1-1,many,15,NA,TGTGCCAGCAGCCACCTCGCGGCCGCGGGAACTGAAGCTTTCTTT,CASSHLAAAGTEAFF
TRBV20-1,TRBJ2-7,few,14,TRBD2,TGCAGTGCTAGAGTTCTAGCGGGGTCATACGAGCAGTACTTC,CSARVLAGSYEQYF
TRBV7-2,TRBJ1-4,many,13,NA,TGTGCCAGCAGCTTATCAGGGGTAGGAAAACTGTTTTTT,CASSLSGVGKLFF
TRBV2,TRBJ2-7,many,12,NA,TGTGCCAGCGCGTTATTAACCTACGAGCAGTACTTC,CASALLTYEQYF
TRBV28,TRBJ1-2,many,15,TRBD1,TGTGCCAGCAGAGGCGGTGGGACAGGGTCTTATGGCTACACCTTC,CASRGGGTGSYGYTF
TRBV28,TRBJ2-7,NA,10,NA,TGTGCCAGCAGGGGGAACGAGCAGTACTTC,CASRGNEQYF
TRBV3-1,TRBJ1-2,many,11,NA,TGTGCCAGCAGCCATTCATCTGGCTACACCTTC,CASSHSSGYTF
TRBV29-1,TRBJ2-1,many,14,TRBD1,TGCAGCGTTGCCGACAGGGGATCCTACAATGAGCAGTTCTTC,CSVADRGSYNEQFF
TRBV5-6,TRBJ2-7,many,12,NA,TGTGCCAGCAGCCTGAGTAACTACGAGCAGTACTTC,CASSLSNYEQYF
TRBV28,TRBJ2-3,many,17,TRBD2,TGTGCCAGCAGTTTACCCCCATCAGCGGGGAGGACAGATACGCAGTATTTT,CASSLPPSAGRTDTQYF
TRBV11-1,TRBJ1-5,many,14,NA,TGTGCCAGCAGCTTATCAGGGCCCAATCAGCCCCAGCATTTT,CASSLSGPNQPQHF
TRBV11-3,TRBJ2-5,many,16,TRBD2,TGTGCCAGCAGCTTAGATAGCGGGGCGCCGAGTGAGACCCAGTACTTC,CASSLDSGAPSETQYF